This T cell receptor beta chain came from a study of cytomegalovirus exposure and HLA in healthy donors. 60 Vbeta and 13 Jbeta primers were used in PCR. Generated by immunoSEQ multiplex PCR, the TCRdb table keeps only in-frame clones and is missing some. The sample has roughly 130,000 clones; roughly four fifths are singletons. This clone was observed a few times. The antigen is not known. General study points: Sequencing depth across donors, presence/absence analyses assumed, was roughly uniform. The study had only CMV serostatus as immune exposure information.

This sequence was found in a male donor in good health and CMV-seropositive. Sequenced: PBMCs.

CDR3 bases: TGTGCCAGCAGCGTAGGGGGAGGGGTGAACACTGAAGCTTTCTTT. Protein sequence: CASSVGGGVNTEAFF. The chain links TRBV9 to TRBJ1-1; tentatively, D is TRBD1 (5 bases). The CDR3 extends over 15 amino acids. Germline lookup yields CDR1 SGDLS and CDR2 YYNGEE. Trimming left V 0 bases short and J 0 bases short, with 9 bases between.